One sample yielded the 11 T cell receptor beta chains listed below, sequenced in a study of human T cells and chemical hapten exposure (dated by TCRdb to the early 2020s). The meaning of the sample's time point label: patch test 3, about 24 weeks after DPC sensitization. The sample's treatment or condition label is to be understood as: therapeutic diphenylcyclopropenone sensitization with weekly scalp DPC. Libraries came from RACE. Sequencing was carried out with a NextSeq 500. TCRdb reanalyzed the raw reads on its own, using fastp at Q25 for trimming and MiXCR for clone calling, and kept in-frame beta chains. CDR3 protein sequences are deduplicated, and each keeps its most common genes and DNA. The sample includes some 180,000 distinct CDR3 sequences, with around a quarter observed a single time. 2.5% of the sample is held by the ten biggest clonotypes. Specimen: whole blood, collected in connection with sensitization to the hapten diphenylcyclopropenone (DPC). Every receptor here comes from a woman between 40 and 55 years old with alopecia areata. Some clones in this sample may be carry-over from other donors' samples.

The chain combines TRBV9 with TRBJ2-5; the D gene is possibly TRBD2 (6 bases). This CDR3 is 17 amino acids long. V was pared by 3 bases and J by 5 bases, with 23 bases between. Looked up from germline, CDR1 is SGDLS and CDR2 is YYNGEE. The CDR3 DNA reads as TGTGCCAGCAGCGCCGAAGGAGGGGCTACCTACCGGGAGACCCAGTACTTC. Translating gives CASSAEGGATYRETQYF. Filled out from reference TRBV9 and TRBJ2-5, the complete variable domain reads DSGVTQTPKHLITATGQRVTLRCSPRSGDLSVYWYQQSLDQGLQFLIQYYNGEERAKGNILERFSAQQFPDLHSELNLSSLELGDSALYFCASSAEGGATYRETQYFGPGTRLLVL.

The chain links TRBV7-9 to TRBJ2-7, with 9 bases matching TRBD1. V shed 3 bases and J 0 bases; nucleotides not matched to a gene: 12. Germline loops: CDR1 SEHNR, CDR2 FQNEAQ (reference sequence). The CDR3 is 18 residues long. CDR3 amino acids: CASSFPVTDRGDSYEQYF. The CDR3 DNA reads as TGTGCCAGCAGCTTTCCCGTTACCGACAGGGGGGACTCCTACGAGCAGTACTTC.

This clonotype has a handful of counts. V gene TRBV4-1 combines with J gene TRBJ1-4; maybe TRBD1 (6 bases). The V gene's germline CDR1 is MGHRA and CDR2 YSYEKL. The ends were cut back, 4 bases at V and 3 bases at J, with 12 bases in the middle. The CDR3 loop spans 15 amino acids. Here the CDR3 DNA reads TGCGCCAGCAGCCCCACAGGGATCGCTAATGAAAAACTGTTTTTT. This codes for CASSPTGIANEKLFF.

This clonotype was picked up a small number of times. The chain employs TRBV11-1 and TRBJ1-1, with D perhaps matching TRBD1 (6 bases). The germline gives CDR1 SGHAT, CDR2 FQDESV (reference sequence). CDR3 length: 14 amino acids. V lost 5 bases, J lost 5 bases, and 15 bases lay in between. This CDR3 reads CASSARQERTEAFF. In DNA, the CDR3 is TGTGCCAGCAGCGCTAGACAGGAGCGAACTGAAGCTTTCTTT.

The V gene is TRBV9, the J gene TRBJ2-7; 7 nucleotides align to TRBD2. This CDR3 has 14 residues. Unmatched junction bases numbered 6, after V lost 4 bases and J lost 2 bases. CDR1 and CDR2 from the germline V gene are SGDLS and YYNGEE. The CDR3 spells CASSFGLETYEQYF. CDR3 sequence (DNA): TGTGCCAGCAGCTTCGGACTAGAGACCTACGAGCAGTACTTC.

This clonotype has only a few counts. The CDR3 DNA sequence: TGCAGTGCTAGAGATCCCACGACTAGCTGGTCCTACAATGAGCAGTTCTTC. It codes for CSARDPTTSWSYNEQFF. This chain joins TRBV20-1 and TRBJ2-1; the match to TRBD2 covers 7 bases. The CDR3 contains 17 residues. V shed 0 bases, J shed 1 base, and the junction held 9 bases outside the gene matches. Per the germline V gene, CDR1 is DFQATT and CDR2 is SNEGSKA (reference sequence).

This clonotype has only a few counts. This chain uses TRBV20-1 with TRBJ2-1, with no clear D. The ends were cut back, 5 bases at V and 2 bases at J, with 19 bases in the middle. The CDR3 loop spans 16 amino acids. The germline V gene encodes CDR1 DFQATT and CDR2 SNEGSKA (reference sequence). The CDR3 reads CSAPVLALLTYNEQFF. The CDR3 coding sequence is TGCAGTGCTCCCGTTTTGGCCCTACTGACCTACAATGAGCAGTTCTTC.

This clonotype was counted a single time. A much more abundant neighbour one base away suggests this may be a read error. The rearrangement links TRBV11-2 to TRBJ2-7; 7 positions agree with TRBD2. From germline, CDR1 is SGHAT and CDR2 FQNNGV. The CDR3 has 16 amino acids. V lost 3 bases, J lost 7 bases, and 15 bases stayed unmatched. CDR3 sequence: CASSLRPAGIVREQYF. The CDR3 DNA sequence: TGTGCCAGCAGCTTGCGACCAGCGGGAATCGTACGGGAGCAGTACTTC.

The V call is TRBV29-1, the J call TRBJ1-1, with D tentatively TRBD1 (5 bases). Per germline, CDR1 SQVTM and CDR2 ANQGSEA. This CDR3 has 12 amino acids. Trimming took 6 bases from V and 5 from J, leaving 13 bases between them. The CDR3 DNA reads TGCAGCGTCGGGGGTTGGGAGACTGAAGCTTTCTTT. Encoded protein: CSVGGWETEAFF.

This clonotype was detected only once. This chain links TRBV12-3 or TRBV12-4 with TRBJ2-7, with 7 nucleotides matching TRBD2. V shed 4 bases and J 6 bases; nucleotides not matched to a gene: 9. CDR3 length: 14 amino acids. DNA of the CDR3: TGTGCCAGCAGTTCGGGACTGGCGGGAGTCGAGCAGTACTTC. This translates into CASSSGLAGVEQYF.

This clonotype was detected only a few times. This CDR3 reads CASSSIAGPSYEQYF. In nucleotides, the CDR3 is TGTGCCAGCAGCTCCATAGCGGGGCCCTCCTACGAGCAGTACTTC. The chain links TRBV7-2 to TRBJ2-7; 8 nucleotides agree with TRBD2. Germline V gives CDR1 SGHTA, CDR2 FQGNSA. V lost 4 bases and J lost 0; bases outside the gene matches: 5. The CDR3 has 15 residues. The full variable domain, rest sourced from reference TRBV7-2 and TRBJ2-7, is GAGVSQSPSNKVTEKGKDVELRCDPISGHTALYWYRQSLGQGLEFLIYFQGNSAPDKSGLPSDRFSAERTGGSVSTLTIQRTQQEDSAVYLCASSSIAGPSYEQYFGPGTRLTVT.